This TCR beta chain appears in the sequencing data of a study of blood T cell repertoires in COVID-19. Study context: Acute-phase and convalescent COVID-19 samples originated in the United States, Italy and Spain. PBMCs, B-cell-depleted T cells, or T cells provided the cDNA or gDNA that made up the material.

The V gene lost 4 bases and the J gene lost 0 bases, with 14 bases spanning the gap. CDR3 size: 16 residues. Looked up from germline, CDR1 is SGHDT and CDR2 is YYEEEE. In this sample, this clone turned up a few times. The authors' processing: Estimates of nucleated cell counts were drawn from the amplification of reference gene primers. Using immunoSEQ multiplex PCR, the repertoire was profiled, and TCRdb retains in-frame clones only, with some absent. The DNA gave D and trimming, while V, J and clone size come from that table. The profile shows approximately 150,000 clones, roughly 87% of them singletons.

The gene calls are TRBV5-6 and TRBJ1-3, with D possibly matching TRBD1 (6 bases). The sequence was collected from a woman in her fifties or sixties who had recovered from COVID-19. Sequencing input: peripheral blood. CDR3 DNA sequence: TGTGCCAGCAGCACAACTGGGGGCTACTCTGGAAACACCATATATTTT. It codes for CASSTTGGYSGNTIYF.